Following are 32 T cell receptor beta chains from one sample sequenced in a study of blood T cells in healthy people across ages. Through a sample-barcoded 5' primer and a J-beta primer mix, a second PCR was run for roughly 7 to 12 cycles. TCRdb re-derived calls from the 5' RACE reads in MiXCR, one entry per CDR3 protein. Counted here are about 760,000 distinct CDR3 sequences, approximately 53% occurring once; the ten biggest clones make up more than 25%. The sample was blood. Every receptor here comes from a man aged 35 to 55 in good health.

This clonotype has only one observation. For the CDR3, the DNA is TGCAGCACGGACACTCCCGGGACTACTCAACCAAATGAGCAGTTCTTC. Protein sequence: CSTDTPGTTQPNEQFF. This chain connects TRBV20-1 to TRBJ2-1; 7 nucleotides agree with TRBD2. CDR1 and CDR2 (germline): DFQATT, SNEGSKA (reference sequence). The CDR3 loop spans 16 amino acids.

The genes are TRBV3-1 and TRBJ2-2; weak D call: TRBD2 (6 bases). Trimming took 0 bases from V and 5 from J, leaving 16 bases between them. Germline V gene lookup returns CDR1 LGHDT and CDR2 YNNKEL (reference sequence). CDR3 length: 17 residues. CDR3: CASSQDYPGERTGELFF. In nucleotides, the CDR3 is TGTGCCAGCAGCCAAGATTACCCGGGAGAACGAACCGGGGAGCTGTTTTTT.

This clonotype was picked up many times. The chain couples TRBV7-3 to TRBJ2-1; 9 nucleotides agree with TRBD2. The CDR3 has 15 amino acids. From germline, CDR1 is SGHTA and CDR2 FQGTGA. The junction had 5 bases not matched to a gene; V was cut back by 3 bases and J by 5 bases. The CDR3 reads CASSLRLAGNNEQFF. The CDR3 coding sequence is TGTGCCAGCAGCTTGCGGCTAGCGGGGAACAATGAGCAGTTCTTC.

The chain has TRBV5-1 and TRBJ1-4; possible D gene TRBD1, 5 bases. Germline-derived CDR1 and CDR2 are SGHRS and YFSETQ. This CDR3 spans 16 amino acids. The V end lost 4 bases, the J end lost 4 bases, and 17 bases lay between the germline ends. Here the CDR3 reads CASSQDKTAFNEKLFF. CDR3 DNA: TGCGCCAGCAGCCAGGACAAGACAGCCTTTAATGAAAAACTGTTTTTT.

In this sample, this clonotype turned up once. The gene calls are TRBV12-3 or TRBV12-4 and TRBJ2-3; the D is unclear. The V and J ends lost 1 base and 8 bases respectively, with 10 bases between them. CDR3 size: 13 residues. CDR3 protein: CASSLVVEGTQYF. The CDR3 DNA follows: TGTGCCAGCAGTTTAGTGGTTGAAGGTACGCAGTATTTT.

CDR3 protein: CASSVAGVDSPLHF. As DNA, the CDR3 is TGTGCCAGCAGCGTAGCAGGCGTGGATTCACCCCTCCACTTT. The chain joins TRBV9 to TRBJ1-6; D gene ambiguous. Trimming took 0 bases from V and 8 from J, leaving 9 bases between them. The CDR3 spans 14 residues. The germline V gene has CDR1 SGDLS and CDR2 YYNGEE.

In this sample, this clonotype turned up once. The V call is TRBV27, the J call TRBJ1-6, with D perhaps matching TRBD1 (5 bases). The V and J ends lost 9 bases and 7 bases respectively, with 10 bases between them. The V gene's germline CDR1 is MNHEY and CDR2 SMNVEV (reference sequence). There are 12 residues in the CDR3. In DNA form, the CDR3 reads TGTGCCAGTGCGTGGGGGAATTCACCCCTCCACTTT. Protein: CASAWGNSPLHF.

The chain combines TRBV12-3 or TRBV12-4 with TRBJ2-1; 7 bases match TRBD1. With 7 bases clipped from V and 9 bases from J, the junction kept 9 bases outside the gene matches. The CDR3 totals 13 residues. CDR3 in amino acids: CASTPFQGVEQFF. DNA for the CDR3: TGTGCCAGCACCCCTTTCCAGGGGGTTGAGCAGTTCTTC.

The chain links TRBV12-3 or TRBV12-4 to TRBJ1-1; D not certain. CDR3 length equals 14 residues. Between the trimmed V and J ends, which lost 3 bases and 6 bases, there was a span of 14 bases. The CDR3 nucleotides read TGTGCCAGCAGTTTTGGTTTCAGGCGGGCTGAAGCTTTCTTT. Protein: CASSFGFRRAEAFF.

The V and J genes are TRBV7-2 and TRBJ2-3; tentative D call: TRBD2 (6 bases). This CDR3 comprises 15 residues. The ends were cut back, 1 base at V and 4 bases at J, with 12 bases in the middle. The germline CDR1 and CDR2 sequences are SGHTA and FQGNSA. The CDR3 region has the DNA TGTGCCAGCAGCTTAGGGCGGGGACCCGCAGATACGCAGTATTTT. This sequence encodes CASSLGRGPADTQYF.

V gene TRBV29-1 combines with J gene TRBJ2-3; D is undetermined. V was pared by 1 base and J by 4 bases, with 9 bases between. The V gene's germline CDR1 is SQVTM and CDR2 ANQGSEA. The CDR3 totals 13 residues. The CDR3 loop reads CSVEGQGSDTQYF. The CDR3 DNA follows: TGCAGCGTTGAAGGGCAAGGGTCAGATACGCAGTATTTT.

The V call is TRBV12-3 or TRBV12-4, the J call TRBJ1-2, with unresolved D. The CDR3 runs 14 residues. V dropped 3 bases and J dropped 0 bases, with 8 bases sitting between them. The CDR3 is CASSFQASNYGYTF. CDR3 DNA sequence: TGTGCCAGCAGTTTCCAGGCTTCTAACTATGGCTACACCTTC.

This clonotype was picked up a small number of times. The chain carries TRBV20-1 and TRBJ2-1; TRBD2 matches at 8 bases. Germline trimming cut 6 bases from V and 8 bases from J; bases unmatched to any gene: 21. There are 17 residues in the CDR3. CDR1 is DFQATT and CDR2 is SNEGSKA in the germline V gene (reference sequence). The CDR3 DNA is TGCAGTGCGAGACGCGATCCGAGACTAGCGTCCGACCATGAGCAGTTCTTC. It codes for CSARRDPRLASDHEQFF.

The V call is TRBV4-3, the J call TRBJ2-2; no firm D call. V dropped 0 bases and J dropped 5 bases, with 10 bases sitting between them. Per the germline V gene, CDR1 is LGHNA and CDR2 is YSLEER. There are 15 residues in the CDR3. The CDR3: CASSQDWVGTGELFF. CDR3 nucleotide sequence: TGCGCCAGCAGCCAAGATTGGGTAGGGACCGGGGAGCTGTTTTTT.

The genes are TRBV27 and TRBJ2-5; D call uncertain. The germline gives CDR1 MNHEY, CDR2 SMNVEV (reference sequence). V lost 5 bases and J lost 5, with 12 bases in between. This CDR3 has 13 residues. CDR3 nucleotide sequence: TGTGCCAGCAGTCGCTCCTGGTGGGAGACCCAGTACTTC. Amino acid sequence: CASSRSWWETQYF.

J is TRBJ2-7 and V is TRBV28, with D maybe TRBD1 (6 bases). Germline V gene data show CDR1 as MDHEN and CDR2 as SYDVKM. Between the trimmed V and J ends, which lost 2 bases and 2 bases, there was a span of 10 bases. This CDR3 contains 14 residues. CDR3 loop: CASSLNQGTYEQYF. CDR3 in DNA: TGTGCCAGCAGTTTAAACCAGGGGACCTACGAGCAGTACTTC.

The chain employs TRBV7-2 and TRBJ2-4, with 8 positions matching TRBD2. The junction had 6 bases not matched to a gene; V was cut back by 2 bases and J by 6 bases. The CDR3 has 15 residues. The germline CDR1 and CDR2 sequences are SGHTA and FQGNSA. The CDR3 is CASSLMAGGINIQYF. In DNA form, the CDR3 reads TGTGCCAGCAGCTTAATGGCGGGGGGAATAAACATTCAGTACTTC. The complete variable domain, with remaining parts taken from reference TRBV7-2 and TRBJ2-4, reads GAGVSQSPSNKVTEKGKDVELRCDPISGHTALYWYRQSLGQGLEFLIYFQGNSAPDKSGLPSDRFSAERTGGSVSTLTIQRTQQEDSAVYLCASSLMAGGINIQYFGAGTRLSVL.

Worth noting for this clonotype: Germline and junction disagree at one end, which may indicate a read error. The CDR3 reads CTSNLRVGGEQYF. In nucleotides, the CDR3 is TGTACCAGCAACCTCCGAGTAGGGGGCGAGCAGTACTTC. The chain combines TRBV6-1 with TRBJ2-7; D might be TRBD1 (6 bases). CDR1 MNHNS and CDR2 SASEGT come from the germline V gene. The CDR3 runs 13 residues.

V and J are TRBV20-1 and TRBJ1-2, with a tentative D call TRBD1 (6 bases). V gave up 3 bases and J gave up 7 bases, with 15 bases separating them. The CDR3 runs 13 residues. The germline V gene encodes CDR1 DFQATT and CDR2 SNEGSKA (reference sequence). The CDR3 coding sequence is TGCAGTGCTAGGGAGGACAGTCCGCGTGGCTACACCTTC. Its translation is CSAREDSPRGYTF.

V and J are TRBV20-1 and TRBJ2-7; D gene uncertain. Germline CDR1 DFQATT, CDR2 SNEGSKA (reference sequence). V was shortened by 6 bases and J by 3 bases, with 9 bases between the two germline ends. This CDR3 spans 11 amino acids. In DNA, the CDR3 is TGCAGTGCAACCATAGACTACGAGCAGTACTTC. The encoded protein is CSATIDYEQYF.

CDR3 sequence: CASSALDGTTDTQYF. The CDR3 DNA follows: TGTGCCAGCAGCGCCCTCGACGGGACCACAGATACGCAGTATTTT. The chain carries TRBV7-7 and TRBJ2-3, with D tentatively TRBD1 or TRBD2 (5 bases each). The germline V and J ends were trimmed by 5 bases and 2 bases, with 14 bases remaining between them. The CDR3 runs to 15 residues. CDR1 and CDR2 from the germline V gene are SSHAT and FNYEAQ (reference sequence).

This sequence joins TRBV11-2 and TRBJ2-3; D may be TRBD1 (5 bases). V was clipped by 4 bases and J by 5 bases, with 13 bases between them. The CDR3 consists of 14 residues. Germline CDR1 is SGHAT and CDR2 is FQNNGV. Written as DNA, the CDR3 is TGTGCCAGCAGCTCCGAAGTAAGGGGAGATACGCAGTATTTT. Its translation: CASSSEVRGDTQYF. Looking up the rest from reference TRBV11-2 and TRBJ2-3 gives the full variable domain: EAGVAQSPRYKIIEKRQSVAFWCNPISGHATLYWYQQILGQGPKLLIQFQNNGVVDDSQLPKDRFSAERLKGVDSTLKIQPAKLEDSAVYLCASSSEVRGDTQYFGPGTRLTVL.

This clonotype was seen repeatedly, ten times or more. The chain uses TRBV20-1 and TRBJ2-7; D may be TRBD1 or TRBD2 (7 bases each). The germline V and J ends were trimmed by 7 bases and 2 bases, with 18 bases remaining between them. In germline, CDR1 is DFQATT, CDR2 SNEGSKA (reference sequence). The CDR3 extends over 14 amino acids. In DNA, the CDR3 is TGCAGTGGGACGTCAGGGGGGGAAGCCTACGAGCAGTACTTC. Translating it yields CSGTSGGEAYEQYF.

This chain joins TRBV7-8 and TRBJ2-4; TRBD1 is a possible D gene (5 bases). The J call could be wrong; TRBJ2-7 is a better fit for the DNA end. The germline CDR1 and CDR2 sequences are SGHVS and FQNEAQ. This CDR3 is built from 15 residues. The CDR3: CASSSLLTDPYEQYF. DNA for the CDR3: TGTGCCAGCAGCTCTCTCTTGACAGATCCCTACGAGCAGTACTTC.

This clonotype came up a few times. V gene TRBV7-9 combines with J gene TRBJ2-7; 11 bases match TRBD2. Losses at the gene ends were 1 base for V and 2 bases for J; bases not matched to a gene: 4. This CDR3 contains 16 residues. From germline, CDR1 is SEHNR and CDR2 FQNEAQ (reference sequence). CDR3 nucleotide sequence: TGTGCCAGCAGCTTAGGTCCTAGCGGGGGGACCTACGAGCAGTACTTC. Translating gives CASSLGPSGGTYEQYF.

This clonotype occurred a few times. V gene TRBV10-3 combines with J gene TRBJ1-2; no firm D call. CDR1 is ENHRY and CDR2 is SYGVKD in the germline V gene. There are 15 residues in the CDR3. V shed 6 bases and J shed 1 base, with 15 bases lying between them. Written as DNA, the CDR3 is TGTGCCATCAGCTACGGGTCAGATTTTAACTATGGCTACACCTTC. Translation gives CAISYGSDFNYGYTF.

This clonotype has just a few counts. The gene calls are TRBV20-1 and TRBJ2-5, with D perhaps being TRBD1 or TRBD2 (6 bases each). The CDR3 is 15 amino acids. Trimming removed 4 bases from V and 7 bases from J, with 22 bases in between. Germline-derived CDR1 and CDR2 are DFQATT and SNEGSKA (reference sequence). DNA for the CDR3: TGCAGTGCTAACCTACGACACAGGGCGGGGTGGACCCAGTACTTC. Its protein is CSANLRHRAGWTQYF.

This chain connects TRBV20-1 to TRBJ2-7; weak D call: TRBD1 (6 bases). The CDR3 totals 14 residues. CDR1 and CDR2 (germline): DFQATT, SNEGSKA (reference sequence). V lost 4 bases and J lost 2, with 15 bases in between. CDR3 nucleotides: TGCAGTGCTACCCATACAGGGAGCCCCTACGAGCAGTACTTC. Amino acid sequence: CSATHTGSPYEQYF.

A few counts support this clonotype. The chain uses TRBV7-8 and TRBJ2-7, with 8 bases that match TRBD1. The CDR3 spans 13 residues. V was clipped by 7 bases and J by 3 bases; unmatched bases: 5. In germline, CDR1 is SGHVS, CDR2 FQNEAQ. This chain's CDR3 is CASTFGQGYEQYF. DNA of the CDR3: TGTGCCAGCACCTTTGGACAGGGCTACGAGCAGTACTTC.

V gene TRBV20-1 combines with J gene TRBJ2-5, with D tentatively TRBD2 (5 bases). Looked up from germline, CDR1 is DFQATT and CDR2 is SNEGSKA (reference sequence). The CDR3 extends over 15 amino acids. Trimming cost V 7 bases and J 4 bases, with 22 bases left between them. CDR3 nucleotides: TGCAGTGGGGCCCTGGCTAGTGGGAGTTTAGAGACCCAGTACTTC. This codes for CSGALASGSLETQYF.

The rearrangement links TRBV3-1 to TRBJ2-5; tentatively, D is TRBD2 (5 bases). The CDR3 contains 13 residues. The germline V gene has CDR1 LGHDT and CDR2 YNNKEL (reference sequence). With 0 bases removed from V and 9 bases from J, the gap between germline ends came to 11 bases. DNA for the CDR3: TGTGCCAGCAGCCAAGAACGGGGAAGGGCCCAGTACTTC. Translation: CASSQERGRAQYF.

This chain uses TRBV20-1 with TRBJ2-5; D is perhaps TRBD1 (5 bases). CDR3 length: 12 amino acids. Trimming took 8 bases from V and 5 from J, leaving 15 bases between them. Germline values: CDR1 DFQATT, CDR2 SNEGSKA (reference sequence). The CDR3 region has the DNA TGCAGTTTCAGGGCGACGGGCGAGACCCAGTACTTC. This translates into CSFRATGETQYF.